Shown below are 10 T cell receptor beta chains from a single sample sequenced in a study of T cell responses to AZD1222 COVID-19 vaccine. Only in-frame clones appear in the TCRdb table, and some are missing; sequencing was by immunoSEQ multiplex PCR. The sample has under 60,000 clones; about 80% are singletons. The sequencing used peripheral blood, collected on day 0 of AZD1222 vaccination. These receptors all stem from an adult in good health.

J is TRBJ1-1 and V is TRBV28, with D possibly TRBD1 on 5 matching bases. Trimming removed 5 bases from V and 1 base from J, with 17 bases in between. The CDR3 extends over 16 amino acids. In germline, CDR1 is MDHEN, CDR2 SYDVKM. CDR3 coding DNA: TGTGCCAGCAGTCCGACGGTAGGGGCTTGGAACACTGAAGCTTTCTTT. This gives the protein CASSPTVGAWNTEAFF.

The sample holds a few counts of this clone. The V and J genes are TRBV18 and TRBJ2-5; 10 nucleotides match TRBD1. After removal of 3 bases from V and 5 bases from J, the junction contained 3 bases not matched to a gene. Germline values: CDR1 KGHSH, CDR2 LQKENI. The CDR3 consists of 14 residues. CDR3 sequence (DNA): TGTGCCAGCTCACCGTCGGGACAGGGGGAGACCCAGTACTTC. Translation gives CASSPSGQGETQYF.

This rearrangement joins TRBV27 to TRBJ1-1, with D possibly matching TRBD1 (5 bases). Trimming took 6 bases from V and 1 from J, leaving 21 bases between them. The CDR3 loop spans 17 amino acids. Germline CDR1 reads MNHEY; CDR2 reads SMNVEV (reference sequence). The CDR3 sequence is CASSPVAGTWGNTEAFF. CDR3 coding DNA: TGTGCCAGCAGCCCGGTTGCAGGGACCTGGGGGAACACTGAAGCTTTCTTT.

The chain has TRBV19 and TRBJ2-7; possibly TRBD1 or TRBD2 for D (5 bases each). V was trimmed by 7 bases and J by 2 bases, leaving 12 bases between them. Germline V gives CDR1 LNHDA, CDR2 SQIVND (reference sequence). The CDR3 runs 13 residues. CDR3 protein: CASTGTGPYEQYF. The CDR3 DNA reads TGTGCCAGTACGGGGACGGGACCCTACGAGCAGTACTTC.

The rearrangement uses TRBV12-3 or TRBV12-4 and TRBJ2-1; maybe TRBD2 (7 bases). The CDR3 is 13 residues long. DNA for the CDR3: TGTGCGACGGAGGGGGGGTCCTACAATGAGCAGTTCTTC. The encoded protein is CATEGGSYNEQFF.

The V call is TRBV5-6, the J call TRBJ2-7; tentatively, D is TRBD1 (6 bases). Per germline, CDR1 SGHDT and CDR2 YYEEEE. This CDR3 contains 14 residues. V lost 4 bases and J 1 base, leaving 12 bases between the germline ends. CDR3 loop: CASSLPGVSYEQYF. In DNA, the CDR3 is TGTGCCAGCAGCCTTCCAGGGGTTTCCTACGAGCAGTACTTC.

This clone was seen more than once but under ten times. This chain uses TRBV12-3 or TRBV12-4 with TRBJ2-1; a weak D match, TRBD2 (5 bases). This CDR3 comprises 13 residues. V lost 5 bases to trimming and J lost 3 bases, with 8 bases between them. CDR3 protein: CASSDRDYNEQFF. DNA for the CDR3: TGTGCCAGCAGTGACCGGGACTACAATGAGCAGTTCTTC.

This rearrangement joins TRBV19 to TRBJ2-6; D may be TRBD1 (6 bases). V gave up 7 bases and J gave up 0 bases, with 10 bases separating them. Germline-derived CDR1 and CDR2 are LNHDA and SQIVND (reference sequence). CDR3 size: 15 residues. CDR3 sequence: CASTKQGSGANVLTF. The DNA for the CDR3 is TGTGCCAGTACCAAACAGGGCTCTGGGGCCAACGTCCTGACTTTC. The full variable domain, completed using reference TRBV19 and TRBJ2-6, is DGGITQSPKYLFRKEGQNVTLSCEQNLNHDAMYWYRQDPGQGLRLIYYSQIVNDFQKGDIAEGYSVSREKKESFPLTVTSAQKNPTAFYLCASTKQGSGANVLTFGAGSRLTVL.

V is TRBV5-1 and J is TRBJ2-3, with 8 bases aligning to TRBD2. This CDR3 contains 15 residues. The junction had 3 bases not matched to a gene; V was cut back by 0 bases and J by 3 bases. Germline CDR1 reads SGHRS; CDR2 reads YFSETQ. The CDR3: CASSLAGGPTDTQYF. For the CDR3, the DNA is TGCGCCAGCAGCTTGGCGGGGGGGCCGACAGATACGCAGTATTTT.

V gene TRBV5-1 combines with J gene TRBJ1-6; the D gene is possibly TRBD1 (5 bases). Per germline, CDR1 SGHRS and CDR2 YFSETQ. V was trimmed by 0 bases and J by 2 bases, leaving 9 bases between them. The CDR3 runs 16 residues. This CDR3 is CASSLADSPYNSPLHF. DNA for the CDR3: TGCGCCAGCAGCTTGGCTGACAGCCCCTATAATTCACCCCTCCACTTT.